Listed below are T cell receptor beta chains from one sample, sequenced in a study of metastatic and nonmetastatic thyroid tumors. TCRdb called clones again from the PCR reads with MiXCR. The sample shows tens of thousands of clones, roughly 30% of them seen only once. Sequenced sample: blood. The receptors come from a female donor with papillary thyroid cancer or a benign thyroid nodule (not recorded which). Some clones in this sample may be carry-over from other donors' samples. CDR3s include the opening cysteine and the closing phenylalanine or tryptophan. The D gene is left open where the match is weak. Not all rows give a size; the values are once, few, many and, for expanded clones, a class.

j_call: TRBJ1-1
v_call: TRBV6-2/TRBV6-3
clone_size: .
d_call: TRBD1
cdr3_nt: TGTGCCAGCAGTTACGGACAGGGGGCTTTCTTT
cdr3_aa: CASSYGQGAFF

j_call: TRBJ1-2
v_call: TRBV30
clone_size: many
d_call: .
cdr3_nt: TGTGCCTGGAGTATGGGGGTTGACAGCTATGGCTACACCTTC
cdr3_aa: CAWSMGVDSYGYTF

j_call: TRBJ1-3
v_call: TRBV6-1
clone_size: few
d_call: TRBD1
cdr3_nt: TGTGCCAGCAGCTCAGGGGGCTCAGGAAACACCATATATTTT
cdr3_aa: CASSSGGSGNTIYF

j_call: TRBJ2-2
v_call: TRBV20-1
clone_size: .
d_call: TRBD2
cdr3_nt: TGCAGTGCTGAGCCCCCCTCCGGGACTAGCGGGAGGTCGGGGGAGCTGTTTTTT
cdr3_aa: CSAEPPSGTSGRSGELFF

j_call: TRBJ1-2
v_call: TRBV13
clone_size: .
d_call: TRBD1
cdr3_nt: TGTGCCAGCAGCAAAGGGGGCGCGGATGGCTACACCTTC
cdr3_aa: CASSKGGADGYTF

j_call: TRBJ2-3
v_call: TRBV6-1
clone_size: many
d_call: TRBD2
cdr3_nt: TGTGCCAGCGCCCCCCTAGCGGGCCTCACAGATACGCAGTATTTT
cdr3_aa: CASAPLAGLTDTQYF

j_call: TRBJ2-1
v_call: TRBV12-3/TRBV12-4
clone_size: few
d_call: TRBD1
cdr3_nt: TGTGCCAGCAGTTCACGGGGACAGGGTATCGATGAGCAGTTCTTC
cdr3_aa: CASSSRGQGIDEQFF

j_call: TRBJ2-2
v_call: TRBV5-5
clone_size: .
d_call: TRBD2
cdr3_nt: TGTGCCAGCAGACTAGCGGGATTTTCCGGGGAGCTGTTTTTT
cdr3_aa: CASRLAGFSGELFF

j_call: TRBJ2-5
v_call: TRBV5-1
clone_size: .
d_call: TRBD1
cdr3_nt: TGCGCCAGCAGCTTTGGGACAGACCAAGAGACCCAGTACTTC
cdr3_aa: CASSFGTDQETQYF

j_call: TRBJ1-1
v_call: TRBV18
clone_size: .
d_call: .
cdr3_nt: TGTGCCAGCTCACCAAGGAGCGGAGGGGCGGGCACTGAAGCTTTCTTT
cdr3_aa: CASSPRSGGAGTEAFF

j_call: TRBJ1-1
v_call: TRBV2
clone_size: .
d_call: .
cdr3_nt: TGTCCCAGCAGTGGGGATGGGTCTAGGACTGAAGCTTTCTTT
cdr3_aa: CPSSGDGSRTEAFF

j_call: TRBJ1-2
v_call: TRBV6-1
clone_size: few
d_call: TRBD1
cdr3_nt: TGTGCCAGCAGTCAGTCCGGGACAGGGGCCAAAGGCTACACCTTC
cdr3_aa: CASSQSGTGAKGYTF

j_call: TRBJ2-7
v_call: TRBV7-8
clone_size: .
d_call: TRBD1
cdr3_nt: TGTGCCAGCAGCCCCAGGACAGGGGGCGGCGAGCAGTACTTC
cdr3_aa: CASSPRTGGGEQYF

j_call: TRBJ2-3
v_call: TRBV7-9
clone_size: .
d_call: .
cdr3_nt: TGTGCCAGCAGCGCAAGTGATACGCAGTATTTT
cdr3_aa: CASSASDTQYF

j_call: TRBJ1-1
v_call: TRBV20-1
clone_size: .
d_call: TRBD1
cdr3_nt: TGCAGTGCCATGGACAGGGGGTCTTCCGGGGCCACTGAAGCTTTCTTT
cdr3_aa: CSAMDRGSSGATEAFF

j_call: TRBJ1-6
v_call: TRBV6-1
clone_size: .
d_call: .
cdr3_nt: TGTGCCAGCTGGGGGGATAATTCACCCCTCCACTTT
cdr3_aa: CASWGDNSPLHF

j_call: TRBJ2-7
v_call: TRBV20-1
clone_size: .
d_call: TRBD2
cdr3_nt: TGCAGTGCTAGGCCGGCGGGGGGCTCGGGAAGGGACTACGAGCAGTACTTC
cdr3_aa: CSARPAGGSGRDYEQYF